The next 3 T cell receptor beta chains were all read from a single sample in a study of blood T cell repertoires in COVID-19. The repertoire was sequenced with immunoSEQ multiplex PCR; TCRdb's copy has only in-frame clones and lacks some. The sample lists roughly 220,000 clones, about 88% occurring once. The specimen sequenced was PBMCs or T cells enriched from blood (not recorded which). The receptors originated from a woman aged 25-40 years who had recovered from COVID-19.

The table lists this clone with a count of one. Here the CDR3 reads CASRPQGAGELFF. The CDR3 bases are TGTGCCAGCAGACCACAGGGCGCCGGGGAGCTGTTTTTT. V usage is TRBV6-5 and J usage is TRBJ2-2, with a tentative D call TRBD1 (6 bases). Germline CDR1 is MNHEY and CDR2 is SVGAGI. The V and J ends lost 6 bases and 6 bases respectively, with 11 bases between them. This CDR3 spans 13 amino acids.

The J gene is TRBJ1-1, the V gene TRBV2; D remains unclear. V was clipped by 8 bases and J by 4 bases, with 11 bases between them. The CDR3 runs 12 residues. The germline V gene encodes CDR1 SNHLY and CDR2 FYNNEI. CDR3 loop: CASRREGTEAFF. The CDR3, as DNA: TGTGCCAGCCGCCGGGAGGGCACTGAAGCTTTCTTT.

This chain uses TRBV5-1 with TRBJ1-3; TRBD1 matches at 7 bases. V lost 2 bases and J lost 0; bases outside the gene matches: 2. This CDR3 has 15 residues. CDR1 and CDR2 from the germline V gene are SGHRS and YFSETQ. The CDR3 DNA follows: TGCGCCAGCAGCTTTTCAGGGGGCTCTGGAAACACCATATATTTT. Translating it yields CASSFSGGSGNTIYF. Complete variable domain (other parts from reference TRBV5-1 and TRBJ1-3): KAGVTQTPRYLIKTRGQQVTLSCSPISGHRSVSWYQQTPGQGLQFLFEYFSETQRNKGNFPGRFSGRQFSNSRSEMNVSTLELGDSALYLCASSFSGGSGNTIYFGEGSWLTVV.